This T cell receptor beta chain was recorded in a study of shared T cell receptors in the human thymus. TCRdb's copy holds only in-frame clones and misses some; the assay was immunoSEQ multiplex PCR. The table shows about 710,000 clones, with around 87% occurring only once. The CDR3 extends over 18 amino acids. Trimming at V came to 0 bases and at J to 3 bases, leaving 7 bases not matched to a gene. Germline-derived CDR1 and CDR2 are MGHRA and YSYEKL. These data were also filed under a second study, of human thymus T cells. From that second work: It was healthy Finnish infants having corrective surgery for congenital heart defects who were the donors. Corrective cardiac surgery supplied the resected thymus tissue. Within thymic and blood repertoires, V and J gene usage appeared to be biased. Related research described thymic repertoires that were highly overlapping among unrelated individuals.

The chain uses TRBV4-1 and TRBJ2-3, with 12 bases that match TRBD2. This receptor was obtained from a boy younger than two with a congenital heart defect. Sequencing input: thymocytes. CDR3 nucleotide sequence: TGCGCCAGCAGCCAAGATCCAAGGACTAGCGGGGTTACAGATACGCAGTATTTT. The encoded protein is CASSQDPRTSGVTDTQYF.